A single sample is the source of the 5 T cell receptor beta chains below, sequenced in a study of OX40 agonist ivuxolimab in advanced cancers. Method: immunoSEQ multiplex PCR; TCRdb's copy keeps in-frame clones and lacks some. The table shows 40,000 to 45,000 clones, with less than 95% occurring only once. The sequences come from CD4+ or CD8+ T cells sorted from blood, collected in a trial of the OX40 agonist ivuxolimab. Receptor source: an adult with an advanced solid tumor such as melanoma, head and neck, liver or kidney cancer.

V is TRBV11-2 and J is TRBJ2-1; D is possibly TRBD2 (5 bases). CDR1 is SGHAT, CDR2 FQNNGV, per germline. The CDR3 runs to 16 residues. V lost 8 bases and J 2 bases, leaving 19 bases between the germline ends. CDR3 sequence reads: CASGYPGELPYNEQFF. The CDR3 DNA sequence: TGTGCCAGCGGATATCCTGGGGAGCTTCCCTACAATGAGCAGTTCTTC.

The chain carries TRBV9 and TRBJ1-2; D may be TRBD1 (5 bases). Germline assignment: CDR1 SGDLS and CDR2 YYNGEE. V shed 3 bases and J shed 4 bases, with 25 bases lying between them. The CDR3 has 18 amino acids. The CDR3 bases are TGTGCCAGCAGCGCATCGTTCTCCTCGTTCGAGGGGCCCTATGGCTACACCTTC. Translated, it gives CASSASFSSFEGPYGYTF. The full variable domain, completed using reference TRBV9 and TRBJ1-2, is DSGVTQTPKHLITATGQRVTLRCSPRSGDLSVYWYQQSLDQGLQFLIQYYNGEERAKGNILERFSAQQFPDLHSELNLSSLELGDSALYFCASSASFSSFEGPYGYTFGSGTRLTVV.

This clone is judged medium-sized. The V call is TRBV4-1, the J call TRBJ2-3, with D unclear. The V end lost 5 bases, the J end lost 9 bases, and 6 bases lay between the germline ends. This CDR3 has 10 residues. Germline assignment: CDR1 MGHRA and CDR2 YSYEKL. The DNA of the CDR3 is TGCGCCAGCAGCTCCGGAACGCAGTATTTT. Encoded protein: CASSSGTQYF.

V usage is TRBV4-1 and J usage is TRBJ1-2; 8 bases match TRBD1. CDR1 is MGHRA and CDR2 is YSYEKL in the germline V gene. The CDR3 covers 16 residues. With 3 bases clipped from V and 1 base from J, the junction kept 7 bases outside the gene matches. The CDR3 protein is CASSHQDRDLNYGYTF. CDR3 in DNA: TGCGCCAGCAGCCACCAGGACAGGGACCTTAACTATGGCTACACCTTC.

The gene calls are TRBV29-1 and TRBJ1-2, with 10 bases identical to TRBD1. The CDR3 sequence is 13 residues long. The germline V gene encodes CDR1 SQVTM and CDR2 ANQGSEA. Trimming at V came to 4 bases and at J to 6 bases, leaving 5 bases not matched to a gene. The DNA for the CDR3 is TGCAGCGTTGGCGACAGGGGGCGGAATGGCTACACCTTC. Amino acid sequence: CSVGDRGRNGYTF.